These 7 T cell receptor beta chains came from one sample sequenced in a study of Graves' ophthalmopathy and Graves' hyperthyroidism. Amplified TCR beta CDR3 regions were obtained using RNA transcripts as template. HTBI-primed RT-PCR formed the first round, and a multiplex PCR formed the second. TCRdb recomputed calls from the multiplex PCR reads with MiXCR, one row per CDR3 protein. Of 30,000 to 50,000 distinct CDR3 sequences in the sample, roughly 52% were seen once. Sequencing input: peripheral blood. The receptors here all came from an adult woman with stable Graves' hyperthyroidism.

V gene TRBV12-3 or TRBV12-4 combines with J gene TRBJ1-1; D gene uncertain. The CDR3 contains 13 residues. Trimming cost V 2 bases and J 10 bases, with 14 bases left between them. CDR3: CASSLKGLSGAFF. The CDR3 nucleotides are TGTGCCAGCAGTTTAAAAGGGCTATCTGGAGCTTTCTTT.

This clonotype showed up many times. The chain links TRBV5-5 to TRBJ1-5; D uncertain. Germline V lookup: CDR1 SGHKS, CDR2 YYEKEE (reference sequence). The CDR3 spans 13 residues. Between the trimmed V and J ends, which lost 4 bases and 6 bases, there was a span of 11 bases. Here the CDR3 reads CASSRSPLQPQHF. The DNA of the CDR3 is TGTGCCAGCAGCCGTTCCCCCCTTCAGCCCCAGCATTTT.

This clonotype was picked up one time. The CDR3 reads CASREQGARTEAFF. The DNA of the CDR3 is TGTGCCAGCAGGGAACAGGGGGCGAGGACTGAAGCTTTCTTT. The genes are TRBV2 and TRBJ1-1, with 9 bases lining up with TRBD1. The CDR3 runs to 14 residues. V lost 6 bases and J lost 5; bases outside the gene matches: 7. Germline V gives CDR1 SNHLY, CDR2 FYNNEI.

On this clonotype itself: The germline gene is not matched at one end of the junction; a read error may be the cause. The chain has TRBV7-9 and TRBJ1-5, with D possibly TRBD1 on 5 matching bases. Germline-derived CDR1 and CDR2 are SEHNR and FQNEAQ (reference sequence). The length of the CDR3 is 15 residues. The CDR3 bases are TGTGCCAGCGGCCCAACCGGGGCAGGGAATCAGCCCCAGCATTTC. Translation gives CASGPTGAGNQPQHF.

This CDR3 is CASSQGQAGDVQQYF. CDR3 bases: TGTGCCAGCAGCCAAGGCCAAGCGGGAGACGTCCAGCAGTACTTC. J is TRBJ2-7 and V is TRBV4-2; 8 bases line up with TRBD2. Unmatched junction bases numbered 10, after V lost 1 base and J lost 8 bases. The germline CDR1 and CDR2 sequences are LGHNA and YNFKEQ. The CDR3 runs 15 residues.

This clonotype showed up many times. The V call is TRBV19, the J call TRBJ1-1; 8 bases agree with TRBD1. This CDR3 is 13 amino acids long. Germline trimming cut 3 bases from V and 3 bases from J; bases unmatched to any gene: 0. Germline V gives CDR1 LNHDA, CDR2 SQIVND (reference sequence). The CDR3 DNA reads as TGTGCCAGTAGTATGGACAGGGACACTGAAGCTTTCTTT. Translated: CASSMDRDTEAFF.

This clonotype was recorded many times. The chain uses TRBV27 and TRBJ1-3, with D unresolved. V lost 6 bases to trimming and J lost 4 bases, with 10 bases between them. Germline V gene sequence: CDR1 MNHEY, CDR2 SMNVEV (reference sequence). This CDR3 has 13 residues. The chain's CDR3 is CASSRSPGNTIYF. The CDR3 DNA follows: TGTGCCAGCAGCCGCTCTCCGGGAAACACCATATATTTT.